One sample yielded the 4 T cell receptor beta chains listed below, sequenced in a study of cytomegalovirus exposure and HLA in healthy donors. PCR involved 60 Vbeta and 13 Jbeta primers. Generated by immunoSEQ multiplex PCR, the TCRdb table keeps only in-frame clones and is missing some. The profile covers about 160,000 clones, with around 60% appearing a single time and approximately 7% taken by the ten largest. Sequencing was performed on PBMCs. Receptors originate from a woman aged 55-75 years in good health and CMV-seropositive.

The chain is built from TRBV28 and TRBJ2-2; D ambiguous. V was shortened by 1 base and J by 4 bases, with 10 bases between the two germline ends. This CDR3 is built from 15 residues. The germline V gene encodes CDR1 MDHEN and CDR2 SYDVKM. CDR3 in DNA: TGTGCCAGCAGTTTATTTGAACGGAGCACCGGGGAGCTGTTTTTT. Protein product: CASSLFERSTGELFF.

This clone is a singleton in its sample. CDR3 amino acids: CASSFTGASGQPQHF. The CDR3 DNA sequence: TGTGCCAGCAGCTTCACAGGGGCCTCAGGTCAGCCCCAGCATTTT. This chain uses TRBV7-9 with TRBJ1-5; TRBD1 matches 7 bases. After removal of 3 bases from V and 6 bases from J, the junction contained 8 bases not matched to a gene. CDR1 is SEHNR, CDR2 FQNEAQ, per germline (reference sequence). The CDR3 has 15 amino acids.

The J gene is TRBJ1-2, the V gene TRBV29-1; a possible D gene is TRBD1 (5 bases). Germline CDR1 is SQVTM and CDR2 is ANQGSEA. The length of the CDR3 is 13 residues. V lost 7 bases, J lost 7 bases, and 19 bases lay in between. CDR3 loop: CSDLSLGDGGYTF. The CDR3 bases are TGCAGCGACCTATCCTTAGGGGATGGTGGCTACACCTTC.

This chain links TRBV2 with TRBJ2-3, with D perhaps TRBD2 (6 bases). Germline V gene data show CDR1 as SNHLY and CDR2 as FYNNEI. The CDR3 loop spans 14 amino acids. V lost 6 bases, J lost 1 base, and 11 bases lay in between. CDR3: CASRRGTRTDTQYF. CDR3 sequence (DNA): TGTGCCAGCAGGCGGGGAACACGCACAGATACGCAGTATTTT.